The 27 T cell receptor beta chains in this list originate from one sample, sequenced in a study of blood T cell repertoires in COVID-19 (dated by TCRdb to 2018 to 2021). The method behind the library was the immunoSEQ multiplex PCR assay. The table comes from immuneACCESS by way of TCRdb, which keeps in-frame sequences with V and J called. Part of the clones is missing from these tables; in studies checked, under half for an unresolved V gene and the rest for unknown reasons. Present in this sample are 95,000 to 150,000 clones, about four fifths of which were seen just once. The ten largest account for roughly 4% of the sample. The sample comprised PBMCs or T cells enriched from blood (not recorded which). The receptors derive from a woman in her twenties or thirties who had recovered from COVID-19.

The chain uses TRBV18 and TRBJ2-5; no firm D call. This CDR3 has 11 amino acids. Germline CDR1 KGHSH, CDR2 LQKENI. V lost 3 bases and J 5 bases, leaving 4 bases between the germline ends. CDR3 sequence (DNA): TGTGCCAGCTCACCCAGGGAGACCCAGTACTTC. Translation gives CASSPRETQYF.

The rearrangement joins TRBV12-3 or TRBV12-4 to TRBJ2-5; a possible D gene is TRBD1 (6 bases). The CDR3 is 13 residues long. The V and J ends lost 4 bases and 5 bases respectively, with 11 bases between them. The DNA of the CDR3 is TGTGCCAGCAGTTCGACAGGTTTGGAGACCCAGTACTTC. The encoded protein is CASSSTGLETQYF.

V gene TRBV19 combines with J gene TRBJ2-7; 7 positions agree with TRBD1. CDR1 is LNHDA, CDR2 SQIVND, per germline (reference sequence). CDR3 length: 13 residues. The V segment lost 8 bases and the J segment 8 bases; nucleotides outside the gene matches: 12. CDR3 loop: CASAGDRGAQQYF. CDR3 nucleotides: TGTGCCAGTGCAGGGGACAGAGGGGCCCAGCAGTACTTC.

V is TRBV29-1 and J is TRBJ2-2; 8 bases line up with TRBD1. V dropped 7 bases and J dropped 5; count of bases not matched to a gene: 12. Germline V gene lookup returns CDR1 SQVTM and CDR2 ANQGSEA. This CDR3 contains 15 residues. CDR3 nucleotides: TGCAGCGCCGCAGACAGGGGAGGAAGAACCGGGGAGCTGTTTTTT. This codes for CSAADRGGRTGELFF.

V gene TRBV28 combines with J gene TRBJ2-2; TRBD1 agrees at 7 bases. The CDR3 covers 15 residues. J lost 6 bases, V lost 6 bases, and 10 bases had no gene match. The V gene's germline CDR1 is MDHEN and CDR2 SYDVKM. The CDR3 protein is CASSRDSSSSGELFF. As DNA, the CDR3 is TGTGCCAGCAGCCGGGACAGCAGCAGCTCCGGGGAGCTGTTTTTT. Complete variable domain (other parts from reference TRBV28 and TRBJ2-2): DVKVTQSSRYLVKRTGEKVFLECVQDMDHENMFWYRQDPGLGLRLIYFSYDVKMKEKGDIPEGYSVSREKKERFSLILESASTNQTSMYLCASSRDSSSSGELFFGEGSRLTVL.

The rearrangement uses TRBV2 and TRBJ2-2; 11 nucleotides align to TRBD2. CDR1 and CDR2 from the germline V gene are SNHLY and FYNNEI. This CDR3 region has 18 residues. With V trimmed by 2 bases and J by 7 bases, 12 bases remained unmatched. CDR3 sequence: CASSENRLAGGLVGELFF. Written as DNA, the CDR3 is TGTGCCAGCAGTGAAAATAGGCTAGCGGGAGGATTGGTCGGGGAGCTGTTTTTT.

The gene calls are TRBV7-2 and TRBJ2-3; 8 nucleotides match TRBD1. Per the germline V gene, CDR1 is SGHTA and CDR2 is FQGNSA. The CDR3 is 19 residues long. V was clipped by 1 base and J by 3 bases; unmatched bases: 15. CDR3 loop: CASSLGYRYGQGATDTQYF. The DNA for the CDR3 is TGTGCCAGCAGCTTAGGGTATCGGTATGGACAGGGCGCTACAGATACGCAGTATTTT.

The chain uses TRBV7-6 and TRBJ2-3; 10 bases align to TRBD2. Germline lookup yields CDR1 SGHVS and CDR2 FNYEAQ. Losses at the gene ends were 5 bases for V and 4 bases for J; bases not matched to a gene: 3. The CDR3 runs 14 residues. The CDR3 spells CASSRGTSADTQYF. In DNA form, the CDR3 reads TGTGCCAGCAGCCGGGGGACTAGCGCAGATACGCAGTATTTT. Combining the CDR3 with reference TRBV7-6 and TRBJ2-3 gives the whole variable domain GAGVSQSPRYKVTKRGQDVALRCDPISGHVSLYWYRQALGQGPEFLTYFNYEAQQDKSGLPNDRFSAERPEGSISTLTIQRTEQRDSAMYRCASSRGTSADTQYFGPGTRLTVL.

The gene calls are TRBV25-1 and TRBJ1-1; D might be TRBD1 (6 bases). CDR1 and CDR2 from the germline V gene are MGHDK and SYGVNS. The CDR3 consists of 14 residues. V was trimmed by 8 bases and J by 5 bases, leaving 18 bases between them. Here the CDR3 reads CASGKAGVLTEAFF. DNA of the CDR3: TGTGCCAGCGGTAAGGCAGGGGTGCTGACTGAAGCTTTCTTT.

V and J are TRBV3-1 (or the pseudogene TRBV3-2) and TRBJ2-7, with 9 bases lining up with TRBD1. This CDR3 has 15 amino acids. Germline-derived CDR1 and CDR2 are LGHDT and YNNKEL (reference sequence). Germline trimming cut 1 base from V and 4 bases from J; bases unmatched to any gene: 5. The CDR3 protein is CASSQGPGQGYEQYF. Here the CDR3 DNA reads TGTGCCAGCAGCCAAGGCCCGGGACAGGGTTACGAGCAGTACTTC.

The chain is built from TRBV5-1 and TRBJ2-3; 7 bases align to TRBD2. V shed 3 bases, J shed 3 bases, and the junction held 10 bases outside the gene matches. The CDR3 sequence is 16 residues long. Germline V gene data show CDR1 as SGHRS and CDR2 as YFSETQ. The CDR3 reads CASSWASGPGTDTQYF. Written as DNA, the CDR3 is TGCGCCAGCAGCTGGGCTAGCGGCCCGGGGACAGATACGCAGTATTTT.

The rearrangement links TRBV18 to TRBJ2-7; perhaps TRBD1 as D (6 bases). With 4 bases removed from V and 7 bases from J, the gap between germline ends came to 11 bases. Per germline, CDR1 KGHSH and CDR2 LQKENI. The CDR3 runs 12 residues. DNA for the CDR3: TGTGCCAGCTCACTGAACAGGGTTGAGCAGTACTTC. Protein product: CASSLNRVEQYF.

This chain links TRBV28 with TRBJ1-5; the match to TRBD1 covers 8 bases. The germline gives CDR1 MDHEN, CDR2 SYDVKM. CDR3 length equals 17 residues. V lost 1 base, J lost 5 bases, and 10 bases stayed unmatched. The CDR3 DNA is TGTGCCAGCAGTTTATTGGGACAGGTGATGGCCGATCAGCCCCAGCATTTT. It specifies CASSLLGQVMADQPQHF. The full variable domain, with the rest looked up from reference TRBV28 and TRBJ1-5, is DVKVTQSSRYLVKRTGEKVFLECVQDMDHENMFWYRQDPGLGLRLIYFSYDVKMKEKGDIPEGYSVSREKKERFSLILESASTNQTSMYLCASSLLGQVMADQPQHFGDGTRLSIL.

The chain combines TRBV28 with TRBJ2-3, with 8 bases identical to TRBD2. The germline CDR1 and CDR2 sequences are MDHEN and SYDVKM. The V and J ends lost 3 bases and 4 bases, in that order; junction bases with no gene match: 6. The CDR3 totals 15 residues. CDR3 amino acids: CASSLIGGGPDTQYF. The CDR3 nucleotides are TGTGCCAGCAGTTTGATCGGGGGGGGCCCAGATACGCAGTATTTT.

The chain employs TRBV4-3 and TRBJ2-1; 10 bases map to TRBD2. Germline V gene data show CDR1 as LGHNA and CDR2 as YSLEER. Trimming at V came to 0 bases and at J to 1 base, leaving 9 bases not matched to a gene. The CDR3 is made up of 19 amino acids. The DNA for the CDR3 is TGCGCCAGCAGCCAAGAATCAACTAGCGGGATTAGGTCCTACAATGAGCAGTTCTTC. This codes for CASSQESTSGIRSYNEQFF.

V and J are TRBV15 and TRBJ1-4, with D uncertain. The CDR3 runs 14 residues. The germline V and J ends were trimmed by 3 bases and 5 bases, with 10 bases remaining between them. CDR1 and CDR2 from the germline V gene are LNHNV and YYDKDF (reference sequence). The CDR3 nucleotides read TGTGCCACCAGCAGGGATCTCAGGAATGAAAAACTGTTTTTT. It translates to CATSRDLRNEKLFF.

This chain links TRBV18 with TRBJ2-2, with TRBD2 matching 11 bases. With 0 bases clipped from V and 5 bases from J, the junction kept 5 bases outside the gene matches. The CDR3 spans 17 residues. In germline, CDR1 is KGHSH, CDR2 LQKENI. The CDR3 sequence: CASSPPLAGGGTGELFF. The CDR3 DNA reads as TGTGCCAGCTCACCACCGCTAGCGGGAGGCGGGACCGGGGAGCTGTTTTTT. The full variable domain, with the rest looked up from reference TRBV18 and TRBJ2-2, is NAGVMQNPRHLVRRRGQEARLRCSPMKGHSHVYWYRQLPEEGLKFMVYLQKENIIDESGMPKERFSAEFPKEGPSILRIQQVVRGDSAAYFCASSPPLAGGGTGELFFGEGSRLTVL.

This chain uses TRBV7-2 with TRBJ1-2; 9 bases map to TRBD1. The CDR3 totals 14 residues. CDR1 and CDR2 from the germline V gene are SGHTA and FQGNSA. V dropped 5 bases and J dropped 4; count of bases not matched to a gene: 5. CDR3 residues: CASSIRTGAYGYTF. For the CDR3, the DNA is TGTGCCAGCAGCATTCGGACAGGGGCCTATGGCTACACCTTC.

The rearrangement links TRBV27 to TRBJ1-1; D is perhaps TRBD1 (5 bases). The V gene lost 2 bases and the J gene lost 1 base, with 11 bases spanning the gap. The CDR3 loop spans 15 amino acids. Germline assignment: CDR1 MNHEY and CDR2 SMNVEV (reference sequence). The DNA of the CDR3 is TGTGCCAGCAGTTTAATAGACAGAAGGAACACTGAAGCTTTCTTT. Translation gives CASSLIDRRNTEAFF.

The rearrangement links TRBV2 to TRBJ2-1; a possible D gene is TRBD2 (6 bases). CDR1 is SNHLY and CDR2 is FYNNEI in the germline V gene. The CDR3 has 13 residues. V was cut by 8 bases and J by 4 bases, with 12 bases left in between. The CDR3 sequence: CASCLGLYNEQFF. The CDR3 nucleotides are TGTGCCAGCTGCCTGGGACTGTACAATGAGCAGTTCTTC.

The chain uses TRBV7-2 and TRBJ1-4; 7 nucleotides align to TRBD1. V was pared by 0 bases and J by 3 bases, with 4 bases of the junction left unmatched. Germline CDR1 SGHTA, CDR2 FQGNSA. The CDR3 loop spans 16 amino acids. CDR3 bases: TGTGCCAGCAGCTTAGCAGGGGGCGCAGCTAATGAAAAACTGTTTTTT. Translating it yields CASSLAGGAANEKLFF.

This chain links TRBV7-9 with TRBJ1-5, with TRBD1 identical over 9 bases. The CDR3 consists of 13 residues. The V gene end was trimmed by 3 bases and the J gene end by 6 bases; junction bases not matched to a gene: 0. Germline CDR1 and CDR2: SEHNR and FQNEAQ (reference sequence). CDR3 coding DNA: TGTGCCAGCAGCTTGACAGGGGGTCAGCCCCAGCATTTT. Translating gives CASSLTGGQPQHF.

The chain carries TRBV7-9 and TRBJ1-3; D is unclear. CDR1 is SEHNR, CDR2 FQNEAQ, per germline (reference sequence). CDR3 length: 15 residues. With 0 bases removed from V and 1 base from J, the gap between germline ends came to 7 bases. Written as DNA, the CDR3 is TGTGCCAGCAGCTTAGCGGGAGGATCTGGAAACACCATATATTTT. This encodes CASSLAGGSGNTIYF.

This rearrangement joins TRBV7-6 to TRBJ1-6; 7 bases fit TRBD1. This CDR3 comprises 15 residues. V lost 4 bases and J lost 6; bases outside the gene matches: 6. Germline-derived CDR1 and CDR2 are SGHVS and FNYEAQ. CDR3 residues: CASSSGQSPNSPLHF. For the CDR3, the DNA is TGTGCCAGCAGCTCGGGACAGAGCCCTAATTCACCCCTCCACTTT.

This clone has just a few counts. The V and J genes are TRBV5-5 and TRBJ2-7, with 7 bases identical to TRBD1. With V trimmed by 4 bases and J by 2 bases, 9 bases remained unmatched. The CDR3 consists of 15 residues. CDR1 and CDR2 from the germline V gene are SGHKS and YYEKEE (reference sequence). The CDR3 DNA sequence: TGTGCCAGCAGCGCCCGGACAGGTGGCCCCTACGAGCAGTACTTC. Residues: CASSARTGGPYEQYF.

This CDR3 reads CSVRGDGGYTF. In DNA, the CDR3 is TGCAGCGTTAGGGGTGACGGGGGCTACACCTTC. The chain uses TRBV29-1 and TRBJ1-2; D might be TRBD1 (5 bases). The CDR3 is 11 residues long. V was cut by 5 bases and J by 8 bases, with 12 bases left in between. CDR1 is SQVTM, CDR2 ANQGSEA, per germline. Complete variable domain (other parts from reference TRBV29-1 and TRBJ1-2): SAVISQKPSRDICQRGTSLTIQCQVDSQVTMMFWYRQQPGQSLTLIATANQGSEATYESGFVIDKFPISRPNLTFSTLTVSNMSPEDSSIYLCSVRGDGGYTFGSGTRLTVV.

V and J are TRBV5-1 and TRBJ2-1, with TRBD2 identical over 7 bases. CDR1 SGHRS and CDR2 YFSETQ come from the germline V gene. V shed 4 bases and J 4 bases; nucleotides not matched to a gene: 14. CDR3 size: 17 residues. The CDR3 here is CASSPKTGPSGYNEQFF. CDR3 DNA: TGCGCCAGCAGCCCGAAGACGGGGCCTAGCGGATACAATGAGCAGTTCTTC. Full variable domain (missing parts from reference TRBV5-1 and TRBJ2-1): KAGVTQTPRYLIKTRGQQVTLSCSPISGHRSVSWYQQTPGQGLQFLFEYFSETQRNKGNFPGRFSGRQFSNSRSEMNVSTLELGDSALYLCASSPKTGPSGYNEQFFGPGTRLTVL.